This T cell receptor (beta chain) was recovered during a study of identical twins. TCRdb re-analysed the 5' RACE reads in MiXCR, keeping a single row per CDR3 protein. Among 1.5 million to 2 million distinct CDR3 sequences listed, 25% to 35% were seen once. Germline V gives CDR1 SGHTA, CDR2 FQGNSA. This CDR3 region has 14 residues. The V and J ends lost 8 bases and 2 bases respectively, with 13 bases between them. The receptor was isolated from a newborn girl in good health. The chain combines TRBV7-2 with TRBJ2-1; perhaps TRBD2 as D (6 bases). The specimen sequenced was cord blood. The chain's CDR3 is CASGPASAYNEQFF. The CDR3 DNA sequence: TGTGCCAGCGGTCCGGCTAGCGCCTACAATGAGCAGTTCTTC.